This TCR beta chain was recovered during a study of blood T cell repertoires in COVID-19. Repertoires were generated with immunoSEQ multiplex PCR, while TCRdb's copy carries only in-frame clones and drops some. The data show around 300,000 clones, around four fifths seen once. The clonotype originates from a man aged 25 to 45 with active or convalescent COVID-19. The material sequenced was peripheral blood.

Here the CDR3 DNA reads TGTGCCAGCAGTGAAGGCGGGACAGTTAATGAAAAACTGTTTTTT. Translation gives CASSEGGTVNEKLFF. This chain uses TRBV6-1 with TRBJ1-4, with 7 nucleotides matching TRBD1. Germline CDR1 and CDR2: MNHNS and SASEGT. This CDR3 comprises 15 residues. Losses at the gene ends were 1 base for V and 4 bases for J; bases not matched to a gene: 3.